This T cell receptor (beta chain) was observed in a study of Graves' ophthalmopathy and Graves' hyperthyroidism. Study background: Stable hyperthyroidism meant no progression to ophthalmopathy within 18 months of follow-up.

The CDR3 consists of 15 residues. V shed 1 base, J shed 4 bases, and the junction held 8 bases outside the gene matches. Germline V gene sequence: CDR1 DFQATT, CDR2 SNEGSKA (reference sequence). The study, taken as a whole, reports: Blood samples also showed most expanded thyroid clonotypes exceeding 0.001 frequency.

This clonotype was seen once. Its specificity is not known. RNA transcripts provided the template for amplifying TCR beta CDR3 regions. RT-PCR with HTBI primers came first, then second-round multiplex PCR. TCRdb itself ran the multiplex PCR reads through MiXCR, one entry per CDR3 protein. The table records 900,000 to 1,200,000 distinct CDR3 sequences, 35% to 40% of them present only once. The chain recombines TRBV20-1 with TRBJ2-3, with 7 bases aligning to TRBD2. Specimen: peripheral blood or thyroid tissue (not recorded which). The sequence was collected from an adult man with Graves' hyperthyroidism. The CDR3 loop is CSARVPAGWSDTQYF. As DNA, the CDR3 is TGCAGTGCTAGAGTCCCAGCGGGATGGTCAGATACGCAGTATTTT.